These T cell receptor beta chains were read from a single sample in a study of beta chain features in type 1 diabetes. Measured with immunoSEQ multiplex PCR; TCRdb has only the in-frame clones, and not every one. The sample contains over 500,000 clones, roughly 16% of which appear only once. The sequenced sample consisted of naive CD4+ T cells from blood. These receptors originate from a man aged 18 to 30 in good health. CDR3s include the opening cysteine and the closing phenylalanine or tryptophan. Fields, in order: D gene, J gene, V gene, clone size, CDR3 protein, CDR3 DNA. The D gene is left open where the match is weak. The size of a clone is reported for some rows only, either as once, few or many, or as a class for expanded clones.

. TRBJ1-1 TRBV7-3 . CASSSQGDTEAFF TGTGCCAGCAGCTCACAGGGCGATACTGAAGCTTTCTTT
TRBD2 TRBJ2-5 TRBV4-2 . CASSQFPGGQETQYF TGTGCCAGCAGCCAATTTCCGGGGGGGCAAGAGACCCAGTACTTC
. TRBJ2-3 TRBV7-2 . CASSPNRRVSTDTQYF TGTGCCAGCAGCCCCAATCGTAGAGTTAGCACAGATACGCAGTATTTT
. TRBJ2-3 TRBV7-8 . CASSSRVGRTDTQYF TGTGCCAGCAGCTCCAGGGTGGGACGCACAGATACGCAGTATTTT
TRBD1 TRBJ2-2 TRBV9 . CASSEFRDRITGELFF TGTGCCAGCAGCGAATTCCGGGACAGGATCACCGGGGAGCTGTTTTTT
. TRBJ2-2 TRBV2 few CASTGASSGTGELFF TGTGCCAGCACCGGTGCTTCGAGCGGCACCGGGGAGCTGTTTTTT
TRBD2 TRBJ2-3 TRBV5-1 few CASATPGLLTDTQYF TGCGCCAGCGCGACGCCGGGACTACTGACAGATACGCAGTATTTT
TRBD1 TRBJ2-2 TRBV11-2 few CASSTHRGQNTGELFF TGTGCCAGCAGCACACACAGGGGGCAAAACACCGGGGAGCTGTTTTTT
. TRBJ1-2 TRBV27 . CASSTSGIMANYGYTF TGTGCCAGCAGTACATCAGGGATAATGGCTAACTATGGCTACACCTTC
TRBD1 TRBJ2-4 TRBV4-1 few CASSHGQAAKNIQYF TGCGCCAGCAGCCACGGACAGGCCGCCAAAAACATTCAGTACTTC
TRBD2 TRBJ2-3 TRBV11-2 . CASSLGTSVETQYF TGTGCCAGCAGCTTAGGGACTAGCGTGGAGACGCAGTATTTT
TRBD2 TRBJ2-2 TRBV5-4 . CASSSGTSGKTGELFF TGTGCCAGCAGCTCGGGGACTAGCGGGAAAACCGGGGAGCTGTTTTTT
. TRBJ2-3 TRBV9 few CASSVATDTQYF TGTGCCAGCAGCGTAGCCACAGATACGCAGTATTTT
. TRBJ1-1 TRBV18 few CASSRGDTEAFF TGTGCCAGCTCACGGGGGGACACTGAAGCTTTCTTT
. TRBJ2-2 TRBV29-1 few CSVDGALTGELFF TGCAGCGTTGACGGGGCGCTTACCGGGGAGCTGTTTTTT
. TRBJ2-1 TRBV6-1 few CASSEVGRLTVAFF TGTGCCAGCAGTGAAGTGGGCCGACTGACTGTCGCGTTCTTC
TRBD1 TRBJ2-2 TRBV2 few CASGQVRTGGELFF TGTGCCAGCGGACAGGTCAGAACAGGCGGGGAGCTGTTTTTT
TRBD1 TRBJ1-6 TRBV5-1 . CASSGGTGNNSPLHF TGCGCCAGCAGCGGTGGGACAGGCAATAATTCACCCCTCCACTTT
TRBD1 TRBJ2-7 TRBV27 few CASSSSRTGSYEQYF TGTGCCAGCAGTTCCTCGAGGACAGGGTCCTACGAGCAGTACTTC
. TRBJ2-7 TRBV5-4 . CASSSRQVEYF TGTGCCAGCAGCTCACGACAGGTGGAGTACTTC
. TRBJ2-4 TRBV4-2 few CASSPKGGGGHIQYF TGTGCCAGCAGCCCAAAAGGGGGGGGCGGGCACATTCAGTACTTC
. TRBJ2-2 TRBV7-6 . CASSLPGNGELFF TGTGCCAGCAGCTTACCGGGGAACGGGGAGCTGTTTTTT
TRBD2 TRBJ2-7 TRBV7-2 few CASSLRTSGTYEQYF TGTGCCAGCAGCCTTAGGACTAGCGGAACCTACGAGCAGTACTTC
TRBD2 TRBJ2-3 TRBV5-6 . CASSYTGTRGTDTQYF TGTGCCAGCAGCTACACCGGGACTAGGGGCACAGATACGCAGTATTTT
TRBD2 TRBJ2-1 TRBV4-3 few CASSQDLNQRGHNEQFF TGCGCCAGCAGCCAAGATCTTAACCAGCGGGGGCACAATGAGCAGTTCTTC
. TRBJ2-7 TRBV10-3 few CAISERQGFSEQYF TGTGCCATCAGTGAAAGGCAGGGCTTTTCCGAGCAGTACTTC
. TRBJ1-2 TRBV7-9 few CASSSFRQAGYGYTF TGTGCCAGCAGCTCCTTCCGACAGGCAGGCTATGGCTACACCTTC
. TRBJ1-2 TRBV21-1 few CASSKDSLLNYGYTF TGTGCCAGCAGCAAGGACAGTTTACTTAACTATGGCTACACCTTC
. TRBJ2-3 TRBV4-3 . CASSQNSAHLTDTQYF TGCGCCAGCAGCCAAAATTCGGCGCACCTCACAGATACGCAGTATTTT
. TRBJ1-5 TRBV6-6 few CASRTWGNPQPQHF TGTGCCAGCAGAACATGGGGTAACCCTCAGCCCCAGCATTTT
TRBD2 TRBJ2-2 TRBV29-1 . CSVTGTSGHTGELFF TGCAGCGTGACTGGGACTAGCGGGCACACCGGGGAGCTGTTTTTT
. TRBJ2-2 TRBV18 . CASSQGSNGELFF TGTGCCAGCTCACAGGGCAGTAACGGGGAGCTGTTTTTT
. TRBJ1-3 TRBV4-3 . CASSQDPRFSGNTIYF TGCGCCAGCAGCCAAGACCCCAGGTTCTCTGGAAACACCATATATTTT
. TRBJ1-1 TRBV7-2 few CASSHPSPANTEAFF TGTGCCAGCAGCCACCCTTCCCCGGCGAACACTGAAGCTTTCTTT
. TRBJ2-3 TRBV15 . CATIRAPSITDTQYF TGTGCCACCATCCGGGCGCCCTCCATCACAGATACGCAGTATTTT
. TRBJ2-3 TRBV27 . CASSYEGRTDTQYF TGTGCCAGCAGCTACGAGGGGCGGACAGATACGCAGTATTTT
TRBD1 TRBJ2-7 TRBV29-1 few CSVDWTGTEQYF TGCAGCGTTGACTGGACAGGGACCGAGCAGTACTTC
. TRBJ2-6 TRBV25-1 . CASSTGLGSGANVLTF TGTGCCAGCAGCACAGGGCTAGGGTCTGGGGCCAACGTCCTGACTTTC
TRBD2 TRBJ2-3 TRBV4-2 . CASSRQRGGPTDTQYF TGTGCCAGCAGCCGCCAGCGGGGGGGCCCCACAGATACGCAGTATTTT
TRBD1 TRBJ1-5 TRBV5-1 few CASSVDRAGGQPQHF TGCGCCAGCAGTGTGGACAGGGCGGGTGGACAGCCCCAGCATTTT
. TRBJ2-7 TRBV10-3 . CAIRDSAHEQYF TGTGCCATCAGGGACAGCGCGCACGAGCAGTACTTC
. TRBJ2-7 TRBV28 . CASSLSPVSYEQYF TGTGCCAGCAGTTTATCTCCGGTATCCTACGAGCAGTACTTC
. TRBJ2-5 TRBV5-1 . CASSPRPKQETQYF TGCGCCAGCAGCCCTAGACCCAAACAAGAGACCCAGTACTTC
. TRBJ2-1 TRBV11-3 few CASSLGQSTYNEQFF TGTGCCAGCAGCCTAGGACAGTCCACTTACAATGAGCAGTTCTTC
. TRBJ2-2 TRBV25-1 . CASSDTRRGTGELFF TGTGCCAGCAGTGATACTCGAAGGGGGACCGGGGAGCTGTTTTTT
. TRBJ1-1 TRBV4-2 . CASSQSGSRVEAFF TGTGCCAGCAGCCAATCGGGGAGTCGGGTGGAGGCTTTCTTT
TRBD1 TRBJ2-1 TRBV11-1 . CASLKTGTGNEQFF TGTGCCAGCCTAAAAACAGGGACAGGCAATGAGCAGTTCTTC
TRBD1 TRBJ2-1 TRBV11-1 few CASSLGWTGNRNEQFF TGTGCCAGCAGCTTAGGCTGGACAGGGAACAGGAATGAGCAGTTCTTC
. TRBJ2-1 TRBV11-2 . CASSSRLGGLYNEQFF TGTGCCAGCAGCTCAAGGTTGGGGGGGCTGTACAATGAGCAGTTCTTC
. TRBJ2-1 TRBV9 . CASSERQTVGNEQFF TGTGCCAGCAGCGAGCGACAGACGGTGGGGAATGAGCAGTTCTTC
TRBD2 TRBJ2-2 TRBV18 . CASSPPSGSSGELFF TGTGCCAGCTCACCACCTAGCGGGAGTTCCGGGGAGCTGTTTTTT
. TRBJ1-4 TRBV2 . CASSPRATNEKLFF TGTGCCAGCAGTCCACGAGCAACTAATGAAAAACTGTTTTTT
. TRBJ1-2 TRBV5-1 few CASSLQGGGYTF TGCGCCAGCAGCTTACAGGGTGGCGGCTACACCTTC
TRBD1 TRBJ1-2 TRBV27 . CASSLRDRGLVGYTF TGTGCCAGCAGTTTACGGGACAGGGGTCTAGTTGGCTACACCTTC
. TRBJ2-7 TRBV28 few CASSLLTGSDEQYF TGTGCCAGCAGTCTGCTTACGGGTTCGGACGAGCAGTACTTC